One sample yielded the 27 T cell receptor beta chains listed below, sequenced in a study of OX40 agonist ivuxolimab in advanced cancers. The protocol was immunoSEQ multiplex PCR, while the TCRdb copy is restricted to in-frame clones and leaves out a portion. The data hold approximately 90,000 clones, with about 89% observed a single time. The sequencing used CD4+ or CD8+ T cells sorted from blood, collected in a trial of the OX40 agonist ivuxolimab. These receptors were collected from an adult with an advanced solid tumor such as melanoma, head and neck, liver or kidney cancer.

The chain joins TRBV5-6 to TRBJ2-3, with 12 bases lining up with TRBD2. CDR3 size: 18 residues. After removal of 0 bases from V and 0 bases from J, the junction contained 5 bases not matched to a gene. Germline V gene data show CDR1 as SGHDT and CDR2 as YYEEEE. The CDR3 nucleotides read TGTGCCAGCAGCTTGGGACTAGCGGGGGTATTTAGCACAGATACGCAGTATTTT. The encoded protein is CASSLGLAGVFSTDTQYF.

V and J are TRBV5-1 and TRBJ2-1; D is undetermined. The CDR3 is made up of 14 amino acids. The V gene lost 0 bases and the J gene lost 6 bases, with 10 bases spanning the gap. CDR1 and CDR2 from the germline V gene are SGHRS and YFSETQ. The CDR3, as DNA: TGCGCCAGCAGCTTGGATGGAAGGGCCAATGAGCAGTTCTTC. Translation gives CASSLDGRANEQFF.

The chain is built from TRBV11-2 and TRBJ2-1; maybe TRBD1 (5 bases). Looked up from germline, CDR1 is SGHAT and CDR2 is FQNNGV. Trimming shortened V by 5 bases and J by 4 bases, and 12 bases separated the two germline ends. The CDR3 totals 14 residues. CDR3 in DNA: TGTGCCAGCAGCCTCGCTGGACATTACAATGAGCAGTTCTTC. This codes for CASSLAGHYNEQFF.

The gene calls are TRBV5-1 and TRBJ2-7, with D maybe TRBD1 (6 bases). This CDR3 has 13 amino acids. Germline V CDR1 and CDR2: SGHRS, YFSETQ. V was cut by 4 bases and J by 6 bases, with 14 bases left in between. DNA for the CDR3: TGCGCCAGCAGCCCACTACAGGGCTTCGAGCAGTACTTC. Protein product: CASSPLQGFEQYF.

V is TRBV30 and J is TRBJ1-5; no clear D gene. The CDR3 is 13 amino acids. The germline V gene encodes CDR1 GTSNPN and CDR2 SVGIG (reference sequence). The V gene lost 4 bases and the J gene lost 4 bases, with 11 bases spanning the gap. The CDR3 sequence is CAWTSDTNQPQHF. CDR3 coding DNA: TGTGCCTGGACTTCTGACACAAATCAGCCCCAGCATTTT.

The chain combines TRBV29-1 with TRBJ1-2, with TRBD1 identical over 9 bases. Germline V lookup: CDR1 SQVTM, CDR2 ANQGSEA. The CDR3 is 12 amino acids. The V segment lost 6 bases and the J segment 5 bases; nucleotides outside the gene matches: 4. DNA for the CDR3: TGCAGCGTGGACAGGGGATCTTATGGCTACACCTTC. Residues: CSVDRGSYGYTF.

The rearrangement uses TRBV7-9 and TRBJ1-2; D might be TRBD1 (6 bases). There are 14 residues in the CDR3. V was shortened by 5 bases and J by 3 bases, with 13 bases between the two germline ends. The germline gives CDR1 SEHNR, CDR2 FQNEAQ (reference sequence). The chain's CDR3 is CASSITGAHYGYTF. The DNA for the CDR3 is TGTGCCAGCAGCATTACGGGGGCGCACTATGGCTACACCTTC.

The CDR3 here is CASTPVRGGGYTF. In DNA, the CDR3 is TGCGCCAGCACCCCGGTCCGAGGGGGCGGCTACACCTTC. V and J are TRBV5-1 and TRBJ1-2, with TRBD1 matching 7 bases. Germline V gene data show CDR1 as SGHRS and CDR2 as YFSETQ. The CDR3 spans 13 residues. The ends lost 6 bases at V and 8 bases at J; junction bases unmatched: 10.

The chain carries TRBV27 and TRBJ1-5, with 8 bases that match TRBD1. The CDR3 sequence is 15 residues long. V was pared by 2 bases and J by 2 bases, with 2 bases of the junction left unmatched. The germline V gene has CDR1 MNHEY and CDR2 SMNVEV (reference sequence). The CDR3 reads CASSLTGGGNQPQHF. The CDR3 DNA is TGTGCCAGCAGTTTAACAGGGGGTGGCAATCAGCCCCAGCATTTT.

J is TRBJ1-3 and V is TRBV9; unclear D gene. The germline V gene encodes CDR1 SGDLS and CDR2 YYNGEE. Trimming took off 0 bases at V and 0 bases at J, with 7 bases between the two ends. This CDR3 region has 15 residues. The CDR3 here is CASSVGVNSGNTIYF. The CDR3 DNA is TGTGCCAGCAGCGTAGGAGTAAACTCTGGAAACACCATATATTTT.

V is TRBV19 and J is TRBJ2-2, with D possibly TRBD2 on 6 matching bases. Germline CDR1 reads LNHDA; CDR2 reads SQIVND (reference sequence). The CDR3 extends over 14 amino acids. V was shortened by 6 bases and J by 0 bases, with 8 bases between the two germline ends. The CDR3 is CASSGTANTGELFF. CDR3 bases: TGTGCCAGTAGCGGGACTGCGAACACCGGGGAGCTGTTTTTT.

The rearrangement joins TRBV20-1 to TRBJ2-7; D is possibly TRBD1 (5 bases). CDR1 and CDR2 (germline): DFQATT, SNEGSKA (reference sequence). The CDR3 loop spans 11 amino acids. Trimming shortened V by 7 bases and J by 3 bases, and 10 bases separated the two germline ends. CDR3 in amino acids: CSETAHYEQYV. The CDR3 DNA reads as TGCAGTGAGACAGCTCACTACGAGCAGTACGTC.

J is TRBJ2-7 and V is TRBV10-1, with D unresolved. V dropped 9 bases and J dropped 4 bases, with 19 bases sitting between them. CDR1 WNHNN and CDR2 SYGVQD come from the germline V gene (reference sequence). CDR3 length equals 14 residues. As DNA, the CDR3 is TGCGCCAGTCCATATGTGGGGTCTTCATACGAGCAGTACGTC. It encodes CASPYVGSSYEQYV.

This clone came up a few times. The chain links TRBV19 to TRBJ1-2; D perhaps matches TRBD1 (6 bases). Germline CDR1 reads LNHDA; CDR2 reads SQIVND (reference sequence). This CDR3 contains 14 residues. The V and J ends lost 3 bases and 3 bases respectively, with 11 bases between them. In DNA form, the CDR3 reads TGTGCCAGTAGTATCGGGGGCGCGGACTATGGCTACACCTTC. Encoded protein: CASSIGGADYGYTF.

This chain connects TRBV7-6 to TRBJ2-7; 8 bases are shared with TRBD2. CDR1 is SGHVS, CDR2 FNYEAQ, per germline. This CDR3 has 15 residues. J gave up 0 bases and V 1 base, and 2 bases lay outside the gene matches. The CDR3 nucleotides read TGTGCCAGCAGCTTAGGGAGCGGGAGCTCCTACGAGCAGTACGTC. It encodes CASSLGSGSSYEQYV.

The genes are TRBV28 and TRBJ2-2, with D unclear. The CDR3 contains 12 residues. The germline V and J ends were trimmed by 9 bases and 1 base, with 6 bases remaining between them. The V gene's germline CDR1 is MDHEN and CDR2 SYDVKM. This chain's CDR3 is CASFKNTGELFF. DNA of the CDR3: TGTGCCAGTTTCAAGAACACCGGGGAGCTGTTTTTT.

This chain uses TRBV27 with TRBJ1-4; D may be TRBD1 (5 bases). This CDR3 spans 15 amino acids. Deletions cut 3 bases from V and 3 bases from J, with 11 bases between. CDR1 is MNHEY, CDR2 SMNVEV, per germline (reference sequence). In DNA, the CDR3 is TGTGCCAGCAGTTTTAATGGGGCAGCTAATGAAAAACTGTTTTTT. This encodes CASSFNGAANEKLFF.

V usage is TRBV6-1 and J usage is TRBJ1-1, with D possibly being TRBD1 (5 bases). CDR3 length: 13 residues. V was cut by 3 bases and J by 1 base, with 6 bases left in between. Germline lookup yields CDR1 MNHNS and CDR2 SASEGT. As DNA, the CDR3 is TGTGCCAGCAGTGACCAGGGGAACACTGAAGCTTTCTTT. This sequence encodes CASSDQGNTEAFF.

This clone showed up just once. The chain joins TRBV9 to TRBJ2-2; TRBD2 might be the D (6 bases). CDR1 SGDLS and CDR2 YYNGEE come from the germline V gene. The CDR3 runs to 15 residues. Trimming took 4 bases from V and 6 from J, leaving 16 bases between them. The CDR3 nucleotides read TGTGCCAGCAGCACGAGACTAGATTGGTCCGGGGAGCTGTTTTTT. Protein product: CASSTRLDWSGELFF.

The rearrangement links TRBV7-2 to TRBJ2-7; 10 bases fit TRBD2. The CDR3 runs 16 residues. With 0 bases clipped from V and 2 bases from J, the junction kept 4 bases outside the gene matches. Germline assignment: CDR1 SGHTA and CDR2 FQGNSA. The CDR3 region is CASSLASSGSPYEQYF. DNA of the CDR3: TGTGCCAGCAGCTTAGCGTCTAGCGGGAGCCCCTACGAGCAGTACTTC.

The chain links TRBV7-9 to TRBJ2-3; 9 positions agree with TRBD2. This CDR3 comprises 18 residues. After removal of 5 bases from V and 2 bases from J, the junction contained 14 bases not matched to a gene. Germline CDR1 and CDR2: SEHNR and FQNEAQ (reference sequence). DNA of the CDR3: TGTGCCAGCAGCCGTAAAACCCGGACTAGCGAAAACACAGATACGCAGTATTTT. This codes for CASSRKTRTSENTDTQYF.

V is TRBV19 and J is TRBJ2-7, with TRBD1 matching 11 bases. V gave up 5 bases and J gave up 6 bases; unmatched junction bases: 9. The CDR3 has 15 amino acids. Germline values: CDR1 LNHDA, CDR2 SQIVND (reference sequence). The CDR3 loop is CASSSGQGAYSEQYF. The CDR3 DNA is TGTGCCAGTAGTTCCGGACAGGGGGCGTATTCCGAGCAGTACTTC.

This chain uses TRBV9 with TRBJ2-2; maybe TRBD1 (8 bases). From germline, CDR1 is SGDLS and CDR2 YYNGEE. V was shortened by 4 bases and J by 9 bases, with 22 bases between the two germline ends. The CDR3 is 16 amino acids. The CDR3: CASSPQGAGVDRELFF. CDR3 DNA: TGTGCCAGCAGCCCTCAGGGGGCGGGAGTTGACCGGGAGCTGTTTTTT.

This clone was counted only a few times. The genes are TRBV19 and TRBJ1-5; D not certain. This CDR3 spans 14 amino acids. Deletions cut 1 base from V and 3 bases from J, with 7 bases between. From germline, CDR1 is LNHDA and CDR2 SQIVND (reference sequence). CDR3: CASSIAAYNQPQHF. CDR3 nucleotides: TGTGCCAGTAGTATAGCAGCCTACAATCAGCCCCAGCATTTT.

Written as DNA, the CDR3 is TGTGCCAGTAGTGAAACAGCGGAAACCGAGCAGTACTTC. The encoded protein is CASSETAETEQYF. V usage is TRBV19 and J usage is TRBJ2-7; D might be TRBD2 (5 bases). Germline lookup yields CDR1 LNHDA and CDR2 SQIVND (reference sequence). The CDR3 is 13 amino acids. Trimming removed 5 bases from V and 6 bases from J, with 14 bases in between.

The rearrangement links TRBV5-6 to TRBJ2-1, with D possibly being TRBD2 (6 bases). Germline CDR1 is SGHDT and CDR2 is YYEEEE. V dropped 2 bases and J dropped 6 bases, with 21 bases sitting between them. The CDR3 covers 17 residues. The CDR3 DNA reads as TGTGCCAGCAGCTTAGGTGAGACTCGACTAGATAGCAATGAGCAGTTCTTC. It yields the protein CASSLGETRLDSNEQFF.

The V and J genes are TRBV15 and TRBJ2-3; D is undetermined. The CDR3 length is 16 residues. The ends were cut back, 0 bases at V and 3 bases at J, with 13 bases in the middle. Per germline, CDR1 LNHNV and CDR2 YYDKDF (reference sequence). CDR3 sequence (DNA): TGTGCCACCAGCAGAGATCCCGCCGGCGTTACAGATACGCAGTATTTT. Its translation: CATSRDPAGVTDTQYF.